This entry features one T cell receptor (beta chain) sequence. This clone's antigen is unknown. Base qualities are not recorded, but no much larger clone differs from it by a single base. Reading from cysteine to phenylalanine, the CDR3 counts 15 amino acids. Of the read, only the CDR3 DNA is kept; its 45 bases are in frame from base 1. For CDR1 and CDR2, the germline V gene (reference sequence) lists SEHNR and FQNEAQ. Germline trimming: 6 bases from V, 6 bases from J; junction bases outside gene matches: 10. TCRbeta CDR3 regions were amplified from genomic DNA using the immunoSEQ Assay, a bias-controlled multiplex PCR. The published analysis was carried out like this. Within the assay, amplification of reference gene primers was used to estimate how many nucleated cells each sample contained. To quantify the absolute abundance of each unique TCRbeta CDR3 rearrangement, sequence reads were collapsed and filtered. For each sample, productive Simpson clonality was calculated as the square root of Simpson's diversity index over productive rearrangements. TCRdb's version of the immuneACCESS table is confined to in-frame rearrangements and falls short of the full clone set. An unresolved V gene accounts for under half of the shortfall where checked; the remainder is of unknown origin. V and J calls and clone size are given by that table; D and trimming were obtained from the DNA. In this sample the table shows some 200,000 clones, more than 80% of which occur a single time. Roughly 1.3% of the sample belongs to the ten largest clones.

The sample originates from a study of blood T cell repertoires in COVID-19 (dated by TCRdb to 2018 to 2021). For the wider study: Samples from collaborators originated in the United States, Italy and Spain and spanned both the acute and convalescent phases of COVID-19. The prospective study material was composed of cDNA or gDNA derived from T cells, B-cell-depleted T cells, or PBMCs. Subjects who had been exposed to COVID-19, were actively infected with it, or had recovered from it provided the deeply sampled blood TCRbeta repertoires that made up the dataset. The repertoires were released in a freely available public database meant as a resource for research on the immune response to SARS-CoV-2. Samples came from the ongoing ImmuneRACE study (first 160 participants) plus 1,254 subjects from 6 global collaborators. Nearly every sample came with metadata listing a de-identified subject ID, COVID-19 status, age in years and sex. Where available, HLA class I and class II types were taken from metadata supplied by the sample provider and were not determined by assay-based typing.

Here is what the overall study found, with its caveats: Clinical and demographic metadata were provided uncurated, with the amount varying by source and participant.

One collaborating source in Seattle enrolled patients while the patients were actively infected and followed the patients over time throughout the course of disease. Collaborating institutions collected whole blood in K2EDTA tubes following their own protocols. For TCRbeta analysis, collaborator samples were shipped as frozen whole blood, as isolated PBMCs, or as DNA extracted from either sample type. The clonotype comes from a woman in her 30s with COVID-19, enrolled during active disease. The receptor chain draws on TRBV7-9 and TRBJ1-4; 7 bases in the middle match TRBD1. The sample consisted of peripheral blood. The CDR3 protein is CASRGFGTEYEKLFF. The sequenced DNA is TGTGCCAGCAGGGGATTCGGGACAGAATATGAAAAACTGTTTTTT. When the CDR3 is completed using the reference TRBV7-9 and TRBJ1-4 genes on either side, the full variable domain is DTGVSQNPRHKITKRGQNVTFRCDPISEHNRLYWYRQTLGQGPEFLTYFQNEAQLEKSRLLSDRFSAERPKGSFSTLEIQRTEQGDSAMYLCASRGFGTEYEKLFFGSGTQLSVL.